Below, one TCR beta chain is given with its context. The record originates from a study of blood T cell repertoires in COVID-19. Turning to the study itself: The United States, Italy and Spain supplied acute and convalescent COVID-19 samples. From T cells, B-cell-depleted T cells, or PBMCs came the material, which was cDNA or gDNA.

Two negative PCRs, clearance, or symptom resolution were required of recovered Cohort 3 donors. Sequencing was performed with immunoSEQ multiplex PCR; in TCRdb, only in-frame clones are kept and a portion is missing. This sample has a few hundred thousand clones; roughly nine tenths occur once, and the top ten carry 3%. Sequencing was performed on PBMCs or T cells enriched from blood (not recorded which). The sequence was obtained from a woman aged 30 to 39 who had recovered from COVID-19.

CDR3 residues: CASSQLYQETQYF. The CDR3 DNA sequence: TGTGCCAGCAGCCAACTGTACCAAGAGACCCAGTACTTC. This sequence joins TRBV3-1 (or the pseudogene TRBV3-2) and TRBJ2-5; D ambiguous. This CDR3 has 13 residues. The V gene lost 2 bases and the J gene lost 0 bases, with 4 bases spanning the gap. Germline V CDR1 and CDR2: LGHDT, YNNKEL (reference sequence).